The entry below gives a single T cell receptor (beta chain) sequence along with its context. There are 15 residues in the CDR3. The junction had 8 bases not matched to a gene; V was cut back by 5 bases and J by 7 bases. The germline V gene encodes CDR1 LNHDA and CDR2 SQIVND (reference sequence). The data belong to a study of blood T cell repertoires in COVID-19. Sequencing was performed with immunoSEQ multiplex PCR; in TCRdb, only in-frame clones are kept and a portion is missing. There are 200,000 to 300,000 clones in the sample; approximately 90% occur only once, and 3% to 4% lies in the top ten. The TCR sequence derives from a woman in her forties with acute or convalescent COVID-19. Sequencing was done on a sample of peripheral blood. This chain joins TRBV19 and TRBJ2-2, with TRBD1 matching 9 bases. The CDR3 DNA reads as TGTGCCAGTAGTTTGACAGGGGGTGGGGGCGGGGAGCTGTTTTTT. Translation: CASSLTGGGGGELFF. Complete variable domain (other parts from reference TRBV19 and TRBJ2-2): DGGITQSPKYLFRKEGQNVTLSCEQNLNHDAMYWYRQDPGQGLRLIYYSQIVNDFQKGDIAEGYSVSREKKESFPLTVTSAQKNPTAFYLCASSLTGGGGGELFFGEGSRLTVL.